Listed below are T cell receptor beta chains from one sample, sequenced in a study of T cell responses to AZD1222 COVID-19 vaccine. Produced via immunoSEQ multiplex PCR; TCRdb's table is partial and in-frame only. The sample lists about 190,000 clones; 75% to 90% were seen once. The specimen was peripheral blood, collected on day 0 of MenACWY control vaccination. The receptor set was obtained from an adult in good health. Each CDR3 is given with its conserved first and last residue. The D gene is left open where the match is weak. Where a row states a size, it is once, few, many or the class of an expanded clone; other rows omit it.

V	J	size	D	DNA	CDR3
TRBV19	TRBJ2-7	-	TRBD2	TGTGCCAGTAGTTTCACTAGCGGGACCTCCTACGAGCAGTACTTC	CASSFTSGTSYEQYF
TRBV30	TRBJ1-3	-	-	TGTGCCTGGAGTGTGGGGGGCTCTGGAAACACCATATATTTT	CAWSVGGSGNTIYF
TRBV5-5	TRBJ2-3	-	TRBD2	TGTGCCAGCAGCTTGGCCGGCGGGGGAAGCACAGATACGCAGTATTTT	CASSLAGGGSTDTQYF
TRBV28	TRBJ1-3	few	-	TGTGCCAGCAGCCCCACCTTAGTATCTGTAAACACCATATATTTT	CASSPTLVSVNTIYF
TRBV4-3	TRBJ2-1	-	-	TGCGCCAGCAGCCAAGATCGGGGAGTCCATGAGCAGTTCTTC	CASSQDRGVHEQFF
TRBV19	TRBJ2-7	-	TRBD2	TGTGCCAGTAGTAGGGGACTAGCGGAGTACGAGCAGTACTTC	CASSRGLAEYEQYF
TRBV6-5	TRBJ2-7	few	TRBD2	TGTGCCAGCAGTCACGGGGGGGCATTCTACGAGCAGTACTTC	CASSHGGAFYEQYF
TRBV28	TRBJ2-7	-	-	TGTGCCAGCACTTATAGGCAGGGGGGCTCCTACGAGCAGTACTTC	CASTYRQGGSYEQYF
TRBV5-6	TRBJ1-2	-	TRBD1	TGTGCCAGCAGCTTAAACAGGGGTGGCTACACCTTC	CASSLNRGGYTF
TRBV7-3	TRBJ2-1	-	-	TGTGCCAGCAGCTCGCCCGGCGCAGGGTTGAATGAGCAGTTCTTC	CASSSPGAGLNEQFF
TRBV4-2	TRBJ2-7	-	TRBD1	TGTGCCAGCAGCCCCCGGACAGGGGCCTACGAGCAGTACTTC	CASSPRTGAYEQYF
TRBV6-5	TRBJ2-1	-	TRBD1	TGTGCCAGCCTCAGGACAGGGGGCGGAAATGAGCAGTTCTTC	CASLRTGGGNEQFF
TRBV20-1	TRBJ1-1	once	-	TGCAGTGCTAGGGGCGGCCCTGAAGCTTTCTTT	CSARGGPEAFF
TRBV7-6	TRBJ1-5	-	-	TGTGCCAGCAGCTTAGAACAGGGCAATCAGCCCCAGCATTTT	CASSLEQGNQPQHF
TRBV3-1/TRBV3-2	TRBJ1-2	-	TRBD1	TGTGCCAGCAGTCGGACAGGGGGGGGCTATGGCTACACCTTC	CASSRTGGGYGYTF
TRBV30	TRBJ2-3	-	-	TGTGCCCGTGGTTCGGGGCGGGGAGCTAGCACAGATACGCAGTATTTT	CARGSGRGASTDTQYF
TRBV2	TRBJ1-5	-	-	TGTGCCAGCAGTGAACAGGGGACCGGTCAGCCCCAGCATTTT	CASSEQGTGQPQHF
TRBV5-4	TRBJ2-1	-	-	TGTGCCAGCAGCTTGGTAGGTACAGGGAACTTTTCCTACAATGAGCAGTTCTTC	CASSLVGTGNFSYNEQFF
TRBV12-5	TRBJ2-3	-	TRBD1	TGTGCTAGTGGTTCGGGACAGACTCACACAGATACGCAGTATTTT	CASGSGQTHTDTQYF
TRBV5-1	TRBJ1-6	-	TRBD1	TGCGCCAGCAGCAAGGACAGGGGAATGAATTCACCCCTCCACTTT	CASSKDRGMNSPLHF
TRBV7-2	TRBJ1-4	-	TRBD1	TGTGCCAGCAGCCGGACAGGGGGCGAAAAACTGTTTTTT	CASSRTGGEKLFF
TRBV7-3	TRBJ2-3	-	-	TGTGCCAGCAGCCCTCTAGGCACAGATACGCAGTATTTT	CASSPLGTDTQYF
TRBV5-4	TRBJ2-7	-	TRBD1	TGTGCCAGCAGCTTGGAGGGACAGAGCTCCTACGAGCAGTACTTC	CASSLEGQSSYEQYF
TRBV10-3	TRBJ2-2	-	-	TGTGCCATCAGTGAGTCGAGGACCGGGGAGCTGTTTTTT	CAISESRTGELFF
TRBV28	TRBJ1-2	-	TRBD1	TGTGCCAGCAGGTCTCCAGGGGGCGTCTATGGCTACACCTTC	CASRSPGGVYGYTF
TRBV27	TRBJ2-3	-	TRBD1	TGTGCCAGCAGTTGGGACAGGGGGCTAACAGATACGCAGTATTTT	CASSWDRGLTDTQYF
TRBV10-3	TRBJ1-1	-	-	TGTGCCATCATGGCGGAACTGAACACTGAAGCTTTCTTT	CAIMAELNTEAFF
TRBV19	TRBJ2-3	-	-	TGTGCCAGTAGTACACGAACAGGCTTAGATACGCAGTATTTT	CASSTRTGLDTQYF
TRBV24-1	TRBJ2-7	few	TRBD2	TGTGCCACCAGTGACCCCGGGACTAGCGGGAGCGTCGAGCAGTACTTC	CATSDPGTSGSVEQYF
TRBV20-1	TRBJ1-2	-	-	TGCAGTGCCCCCGGATGGGGCTACACCTTC	CSAPGWGYTF
TRBV27	TRBJ2-6	-	TRBD1	TGTGCCAGCAGTCCGACAGGGGGCTCTGGGGCCAACGTCCTGACTTTC	CASSPTGGSGANVLTF
TRBV28	TRBJ2-7	-	-	TGTGCCAGCAGTCAGGACAGCGCGGCGCGGAAGCAGTACTTC	CASSQDSAARKQYF
TRBV19	TRBJ1-6	-	-	TGTGCCAGTAGCCTCGGGCCAGGGTATACTTCACCCCTCCACTTT	CASSLGPGYTSPLHF
TRBV7-2	TRBJ1-2	few	-	TGTGCCAGCAGCCAAACAACCCAGGTGCATGGCTACACCTTC	CASSQTTQVHGYTF
TRBV9	TRBJ2-3	-	TRBD1	TGTGCCAGCAGCGCGACAGGGTGGAGCACAGATACGCAGTATTTT	CASSATGWSTDTQYF
TRBV28	TRBJ2-4	-	-	TGTGCCAGCAGTTTCGGGCTAGCCAAAAACATTCAGTACTTC	CASSFGLAKNIQYF
TRBV4-2	TRBJ2-3	-	TRBD2	TGTGCCAGCAGCCAAGTTTCACTAGCGGCGGGAGGGCCAGATACGCAGTATTTT	CASSQVSLAAGGPDTQYF
TRBV28	TRBJ1-1	-	-	TGTGCCAGCAGTCAACCGCCGACCACGAACACTGAAGCTTTCTTT	CASSQPPTTNTEAFF
TRBV28	TRBJ2-3	-	-	TGTGCCGGCCAGGGACCTTATACAGATACGCAGTATTTT	CAGQGPYTDTQYF
TRBV18	TRBJ2-4	-	-	TGTGCCAGCTCACCACCGGAAGATATAGCCAAAAACATTCAGTACTTC	CASSPPEDIAKNIQYF
TRBV28	TRBJ1-1	-	-	TGTGCCAGCAGTTTACCGACAGTGAACACTGAAGCTTTCTTT	CASSLPTVNTEAFF
TRBV19	TRBJ2-3	-	TRBD2	TGTGCCAGTAGTAGTGGGTACATAGGGAACGAGCGGGGGGACCCCCCAGATACGCAGTATTTT	CASSSGYIGNERGDPPDTQYF
TRBV28	TRBJ1-2	-	TRBD1	TGTGCCAGCAGTTTCACCTCAGGGGGCGCTTATGGCTACACCTTC	CASSFTSGGAYGYTF
TRBV19	TRBJ2-4	once	TRBD1	TGTGCCAGCAAGGACAGGGGGAGGAACATTCAGTACTTC	CASKDRGRNIQYF
TRBV7-9	TRBJ2-3	-	-	TGTGCCAGCAGCTTACAAGATACGCAGTATTTT	CASSLQDTQYF
TRBV9	TRBJ2-1	-	-	TGTGCCAGCAGCGTTGCAGGGGCCAATGAGCAGTTCTTC	CASSVAGANEQFF
TRBV5-1	TRBJ2-7	-	-	TGCGCCAGCATTCCCGGAGGCGCGGGCTCCTACGAGCAGTACTTC	CASIPGGAGSYEQYF
TRBV19	TRBJ2-7	-	-	TGTGCCAGTAGCCAGGGGGGCGGTCCCCCCACCTACGAGCAGTACTTC	CASSQGGGPPTYEQYF
TRBV7-5	TRBJ1-5	-	-	TGTGTCAGAAGCTTAAGGGACCGCCATAGCAATCAGCCCCAGCATTTT	CVRSLRDRHSNQPQHF
TRBV28	TRBJ2-4	once	-	TGTGCCAGCAGCCGGACGGGACTTCAGTCGGGCATTCAGTACTTC	CASSRTGLQSGIQYF
TRBV7-3	TRBJ2-2	-	-	TGTGCCAGCAGCTTGGCTATATCTACCGGGGAGCTGTTTTTT	CASSLAISTGELFF
TRBV28	TRBJ2-7	-	TRBD1	TGTGCCAGCAGTTCGAACAGGGGTGCGACGCGAGTTTCCTCCTACGAGCAGTACTTC	CASSSNRGATRVSSYEQYF
TRBV7-3	TRBJ1-1	-	-	TGTGCCAGCAGCCCCTCCTCTATGAACACTGAAGCTTTCTTT	CASSPSSMNTEAFF